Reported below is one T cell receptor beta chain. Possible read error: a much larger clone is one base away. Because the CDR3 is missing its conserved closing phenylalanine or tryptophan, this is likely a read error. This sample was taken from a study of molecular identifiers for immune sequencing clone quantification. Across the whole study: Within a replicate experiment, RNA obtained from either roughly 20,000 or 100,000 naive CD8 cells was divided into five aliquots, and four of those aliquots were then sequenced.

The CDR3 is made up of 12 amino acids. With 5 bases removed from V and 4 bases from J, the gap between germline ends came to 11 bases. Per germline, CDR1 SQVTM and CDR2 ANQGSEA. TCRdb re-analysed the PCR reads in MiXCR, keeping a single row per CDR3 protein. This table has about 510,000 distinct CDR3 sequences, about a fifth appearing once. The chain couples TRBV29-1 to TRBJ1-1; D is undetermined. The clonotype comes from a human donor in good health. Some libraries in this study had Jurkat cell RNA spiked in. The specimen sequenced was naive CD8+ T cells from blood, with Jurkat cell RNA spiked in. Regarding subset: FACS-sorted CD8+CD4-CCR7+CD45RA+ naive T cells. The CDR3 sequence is CSVLRDSTEAFS. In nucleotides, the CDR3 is TGCAGCGTTCTTCGGGATTCCACTGAAGCTTTCTCT.